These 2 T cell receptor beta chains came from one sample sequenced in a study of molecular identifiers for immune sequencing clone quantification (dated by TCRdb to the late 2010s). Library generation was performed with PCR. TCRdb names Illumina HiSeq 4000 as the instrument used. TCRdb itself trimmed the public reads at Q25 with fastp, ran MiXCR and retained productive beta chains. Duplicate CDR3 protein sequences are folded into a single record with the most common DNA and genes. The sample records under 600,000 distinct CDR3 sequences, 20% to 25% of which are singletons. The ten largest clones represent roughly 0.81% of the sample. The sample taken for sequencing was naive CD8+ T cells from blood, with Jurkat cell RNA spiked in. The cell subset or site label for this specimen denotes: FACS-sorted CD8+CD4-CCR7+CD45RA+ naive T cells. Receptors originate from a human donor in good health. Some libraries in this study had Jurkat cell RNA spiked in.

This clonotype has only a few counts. The CDR3 loop is CASSPSLGDNSEAFF. For the CDR3, the DNA is TGTGCCAGCAGCCCGAGTCTGGGGGACAATAGTGAAGCTTTCTTT. The V gene is TRBV5-4, the J gene TRBJ1-1; D may be TRBD1 (6 bases). The CDR3 has 15 amino acids. Trimming pared 4 bases from V and 7 bases from J, leaving 20 bases between. Germline CDR1 and CDR2: SGHNT and YYREEE (reference sequence).

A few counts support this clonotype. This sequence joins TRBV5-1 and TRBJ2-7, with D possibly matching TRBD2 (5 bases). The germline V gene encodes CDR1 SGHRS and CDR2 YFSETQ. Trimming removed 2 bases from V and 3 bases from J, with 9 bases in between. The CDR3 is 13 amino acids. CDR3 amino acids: CASSFVGDYEQYF. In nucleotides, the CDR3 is TGCGCCAGCAGCTTCGTCGGGGACTACGAGCAGTACTTC.